The clone carrying this TCR beta chain was seen a handful of times. The data are from a study of T cells after yellow fever vaccination. The germline CDR1 and CDR2 sequences are MDHEN and SYDVKM. J gave up 4 bases and V 3 bases, and 7 bases lay outside the gene matches. The CDR3 spans 15 residues. TCRdb independently ran MiXCR on the 5' RACE reads; one entry per CDR3 protein. The sample lists roughly 340,000 distinct CDR3 sequences; roughly 8.7% were seen once. The chain uses TRBV28 and TRBJ2-3; 7 bases are a match to TRBD1. This receptor was taken from a man between 18 and 29 years old who received the YFV17D yellow fever vaccine. Sequencing was performed on PBMCs, taken on the day of the first yellow fever vaccination. CDR3 region: CASSFLDRAPDTQYF. CDR3 DNA: TGTGCCAGCAGTTTCCTCGACAGGGCCCCAGATACGCAGTATTTT.